These T cell receptor beta chains were read from a single sample in a study of STAT5B mutations in CD4+ large granular lymphocyte leukemia. Sequenced by immunoSEQ multiplex PCR; TCRdb stores in-frame clones only, minus some. This sample carries approximately 30,000 clones, approximately 75% of them seen once, and the ten largest clones take approximately 2.8%. Sequenced input: CD4+ T cells from blood buffy coats. Receptors were obtained from a human donor in good health. Both conserved end residues are part of each CDR3. The D gene is left open where the match is weak. Expanded clones get a size class; other rows say once, few or many, or leave the size out.

J gene: TRBJ2-7
V gene: TRBV7-9
D gene: .
clone size: once
CDR3 protein: CASSLAGATLEQYF
CDR3 DNA: TGTGCCAGCAGCTTAGCGGGGGCCACCCTCGAGCAGTACTTC

J gene: TRBJ2-6
V gene: TRBV5-1
D gene: TRBD2
clone size: .
CDR3 protein: CASSFSGRAAGANVLTF
CDR3 DNA: TGCGCCAGCAGCTTTAGCGGGAGGGCCGCTGGGGCCAACGTCCTGACTTTC

J gene: TRBJ1-2
V gene: TRBV5-5
D gene: .
clone size: few
CDR3 protein: CASSLGSGIYLYGYTF
CDR3 DNA: TGTGCCAGCAGCTTGGGGTCAGGGATATACCTTTATGGCTACACCTTC

J gene: TRBJ2-7
V gene: TRBV7-8
D gene: .
clone size: few
CDR3 protein: CASSLNASPYEQYF
CDR3 DNA: TGTGCCAGCAGCTTAAATGCTAGTCCCTACGAGCAGTACTTC

J gene: TRBJ1-4
V gene: TRBV5-4
D gene: .
clone size: .
CDR3 protein: CASSLDRVGEKLFF
CDR3 DNA: TGTGCCAGCAGCTTGGACAGGGTAGGAGAAAAACTGTTTTTT

J gene: TRBJ1-1
V gene: TRBV7-2
D gene: .
clone size: .
CDR3 protein: CASSPYRGTEAFF
CDR3 DNA: TGTGCCAGCAGCCCTTACCGTGGGACTGAAGCTTTCTTT

J gene: TRBJ2-7
V gene: TRBV6-5
D gene: TRBD1
clone size: .
CDR3 protein: CASSYSSGTGAYEQYF
CDR3 DNA: TGTGCCAGCAGTTACTCATCAGGGACAGGGGCCTACGAGCAGTACTTC

J gene: TRBJ2-7
V gene: TRBV10-3
D gene: .
clone size: .
CDR3 protein: CAISATYEQYF
CDR3 DNA: TGTGCCATCAGTGCAACCTACGAGCAGTACTTC

J gene: TRBJ1-2
V gene: TRBV10-1
D gene: .
clone size: .
CDR3 protein: CASSESRGNGYTF
CDR3 DNA: TGCGCCAGCAGTGAGTCCAGGGGCAATGGCTACACCTTC

J gene: TRBJ2-1
V gene: TRBV11-3
D gene: .
clone size: .
CDR3 protein: CASSLGSTEQFF
CDR3 DNA: TGTGCCAGCAGCTTAGGAAGCACAGAGCAGTTCTTC

J gene: TRBJ2-1
V gene: TRBV4-3
D gene: TRBD2
clone size: .
CDR3 protein: CASSQRTSGYNEQFF
CDR3 DNA: TGCGCCAGCAGCCAGCGGACTAGCGGATACAATGAGCAGTTCTTC

J gene: TRBJ1-2
V gene: TRBV5-5
D gene: TRBD1
clone size: .
CDR3 protein: CASSPTGSGSNYGYTF
CDR3 DNA: TGTGCCAGCAGCCCGACAGGGTCAGGTTCCAACTATGGCTACACCTTC

J gene: TRBJ1-2
V gene: TRBV5-1
D gene: .
clone size: few
CDR3 protein: CASALGSNYGYTF
CDR3 DNA: TGCGCCAGCGCGTTGGGCAGTAACTATGGCTACACCTTC

J gene: TRBJ2-2
V gene: TRBV9
D gene: .
clone size: .
CDR3 protein: CASSPFGSGNTGELFF
CDR3 DNA: TGTGCCAGCAGCCCTTTCGGAAGCGGGAACACCGGGGAGCTGTTTTTT

J gene: TRBJ2-3
V gene: TRBV7-9
D gene: TRBD2
clone size: .
CDR3 protein: CASSSIQREGLRRGTQYF
CDR3 DNA: TGTGCCAGCAGCTCAATCCAGCGGGAGGGCCTCAGACGGGGTACGCAGTATTTT

J gene: TRBJ2-5
V gene: TRBV21-1
D gene: .
clone size: .
CDR3 protein: CASSTLRGGRVETQYF
CDR3 DNA: TGTGCCAGCAGCACCTTACGGGGCGGGAGGGTCGAGACCCAGTACTTC

J gene: TRBJ2-1
V gene: TRBV5-4
D gene: TRBD2
clone size: .
CDR3 protein: CASSIGASGNNEQFF
CDR3 DNA: TGTGCCAGCAGCATTGGTGCTAGCGGGAACAATGAGCAGTTCTTC

J gene: TRBJ1-5
V gene: TRBV5-1
D gene: .
clone size: .
CDR3 protein: CASSLAGGYQPQHF
CDR3 DNA: TGCGCCAGCAGCTTGGCGGGAGGATATCAGCCCCAGCATTTT

J gene: TRBJ2-2
V gene: TRBV7-6
D gene: .
clone size: .
CDR3 protein: CASSRSLTVTGELFF
CDR3 DNA: TGTGCCAGCAGCCGATCTTTGACGGTGACCGGGGAGCTGTTTTTT

J gene: TRBJ2-7
V gene: TRBV11-2
D gene: TRBD2
clone size: .
CDR3 protein: CASSLDLLAEDYEQYF
CDR3 DNA: TGTGCCAGCAGCTTAGATCTCCTAGCGGAGGACTACGAGCAGTACTTC

J gene: TRBJ2-2
V gene: TRBV2
D gene: TRBD2
clone size: .
CDR3 protein: CASSESGGSGTGELFF
CDR3 DNA: TGTGCCAGCAGTGAAAGTGGCGGGAGTGGCACCGGGGAGCTGTTTTTT

J gene: TRBJ1-1
V gene: TRBV7-2
D gene: .
clone size: .
CDR3 protein: CASSFLNTEAFF
CDR3 DNA: TGTGCCAGCAGCTTTTTAAACACTGAAGCTTTCTTT

J gene: TRBJ2-3
V gene: TRBV7-9
D gene: TRBD2
clone size: .
CDR3 protein: CASSLGLAGSTDTQYF
CDR3 DNA: TGTGCCAGCAGCCTCGGACTAGCGGGGAGCACAGATACGCAGTATTTT

J gene: TRBJ2-1
V gene: TRBV27
D gene: .
clone size: .
CDR3 protein: CATRLWGGPYNEQFF
CDR3 DNA: TGTGCCACCCGTCTGTGGGGGGGCCCCTACAATGAGCAGTTCTTC

J gene: TRBJ1-5
V gene: TRBV19
D gene: .
clone size: few
CDR3 protein: CASSQGWAQPQHF
CDR3 DNA: TGTGCCAGTAGTCAGGGGTGGGCTCAGCCCCAGCATTTT

J gene: TRBJ1-1
V gene: TRBV10-3
D gene: .
clone size: .
CDR3 protein: CAISEIAGPNTEAFF
CDR3 DNA: TGTGCCATCAGTGAGATTGCAGGGCCGAACACTGAAGCTTTCTTT

J gene: TRBJ1-5
V gene: TRBV18
D gene: .
clone size: .
CDR3 protein: CASSLSNSNQPQHF
CDR3 DNA: TGTGCCAGCTCACTTTCGAATAGCAATCAGCCCCAGCATTTT

J gene: TRBJ1-1
V gene: TRBV7-9
D gene: .
clone size: .
CDR3 protein: CASSLARPGIYTEAFF
CDR3 DNA: TGTGCCAGCAGCTTAGCGCGGCCAGGGATCTACACTGAAGCTTTCTTT

J gene: TRBJ1-3
V gene: TRBV4-3
D gene: .
clone size: .
CDR3 protein: CASSQTYRAQSGNTIYF
CDR3 DNA: TGCGCCAGCAGCCAAACGTACAGGGCCCAATCTGGAAACACCATATATTTT

J gene: TRBJ2-1
V gene: TRBV29-1
D gene: .
clone size: .
CDR3 protein: CSGRDSRYNEQFF
CDR3 DNA: TGCAGCGGCCGGGACTCCCGATACAATGAGCAGTTCTTC

J gene: TRBJ1-5
V gene: TRBV7-2
D gene: TRBD1
clone size: .
CDR3 protein: CASSFGMDRRNQPQHF
CDR3 DNA: TGTGCCAGCAGCTTCGGGATGGACAGGCGCAATCAGCCCCAGCATTTT

J gene: TRBJ2-7
V gene: TRBV11-2
D gene: TRBD2
clone size: .
CDR3 protein: CASSLSRIAGPTYEQYF
CDR3 DNA: TGTGCCAGCAGCTTGAGTAGAATAGCGGGGCCGACCTACGAGCAGTACTTC

J gene: TRBJ1-3
V gene: TRBV18
D gene: .
clone size: .
CDR3 protein: CASSPAQVDSGNTIYF
CDR3 DNA: TGTGCCAGCTCACCAGCACAGGTAGACTCTGGAAACACCATATATTTT

J gene: TRBJ2-2
V gene: TRBV18
D gene: TRBD2
clone size: .
CDR3 protein: CASSLSLAGGRTGELFF
CDR3 DNA: TGTGCCAGCTCACTCTCACTAGCGGGAGGAAGGACCGGGGAGCTGTTTTTT

J gene: TRBJ1-4
V gene: TRBV14
D gene: TRBD1
clone size: few
CDR3 protein: CASSQGQGREKLFF
CDR3 DNA: TGTGCCAGCAGCCAAGGACAGGGGAGAGAAAAACTGTTTTTT

J gene: TRBJ2-1
V gene: TRBV19
D gene: .
clone size: .
CDR3 protein: CASSLAVFYNEQFF
CDR3 DNA: TGTGCCAGTAGTTTAGCGGTATTTTACAATGAGCAGTTCTTC

J gene: TRBJ2-7
V gene: TRBV18
D gene: .
clone size: .
CDR3 protein: CASSPREVSSYEQYF
CDR3 DNA: TGTGCCAGCTCACCAAGAGAGGTGAGCTCCTACGAGCAGTACTTC

J gene: TRBJ2-7
V gene: TRBV23-1
D gene: .
clone size: once
CDR3 protein: CASSQSRIWVCLNYEQYF
CDR3 DNA: TGCGCCAGCAGTCAATCGAGGATTTGGGTTTGCCTGAACTACGAGCAGTACTTC

J gene: TRBJ1-1
V gene: TRBV19
D gene: .
clone size: .
CDR3 protein: CASSRRPNTEAFF
CDR3 DNA: TGTGCCAGTAGTAGGCGTCCGAACACTGAAGCTTTCTTT

J gene: TRBJ2-2
V gene: TRBV7-6
D gene: .
clone size: .
CDR3 protein: CASGLPGWTGELFF
CDR3 DNA: TGTGCCAGCGGGCTGCCGGGATGGACCGGGGAGCTGTTTTTT

J gene: TRBJ2-7
V gene: TRBV30
D gene: .
clone size: .
CDR3 protein: CAWTRIGALYEQYF
CDR3 DNA: TGTGCCTGGACCAGAATCGGGGCACTCTACGAGCAGTACTTC

J gene: TRBJ1-6
V gene: TRBV5-6
D gene: TRBD1
clone size: .
CDR3 protein: CASSPVGQGGSSPLHF
CDR3 DNA: TGTGCCAGCAGCCCAGTTGGCCAGGGGGGATCTTCACCCCTCCACTTT

J gene: TRBJ1-2
V gene: TRBV5-4
D gene: TRBD1
clone size: few
CDR3 protein: CASSLDQGAFYGYTF
CDR3 DNA: TGTGCCAGCAGCTTGGATCAGGGGGCGTTCTATGGCTACACCTTC

J gene: TRBJ2-1
V gene: TRBV27
D gene: TRBD2
clone size: once
CDR3 protein: CASSKGLASLMYNEQFF
CDR3 DNA: TGTGCCAGCAGTAAGGGACTAGCGAGCTTGATGTACAATGAGCAGTTCTTC

J gene: TRBJ1-3
V gene: TRBV7-9
D gene: TRBD1
clone size: .
CDR3 protein: CASSLAGTGAGNTIYF
CDR3 DNA: TGTGCCAGCAGCTTAGCAGGGACAGGGGCTGGAAACACCATATATTTT

J gene: TRBJ2-5
V gene: TRBV30
D gene: .
clone size: .
CDR3 protein: CAWTGDETQYF
CDR3 DNA: TGTGCCTGGACAGGGGATGAGACCCAGTACTTC

J gene: TRBJ1-4
V gene: TRBV5-1
D gene: .
clone size: .
CDR3 protein: CASSPRGLGEKLFF
CDR3 DNA: TGCGCCAGCAGCCCGAGGGGGTTGGGGGAAAAACTGTTTTTT

J gene: TRBJ1-4
V gene: TRBV5-8
D gene: .
clone size: .
CDR3 protein: CASSLGGVDEKLFF
CDR3 DNA: TGTGCCAGCAGCTTGGGCGGGGTTGATGAAAAACTGTTTTTT

J gene: TRBJ2-3
V gene: TRBV6-1
D gene: .
clone size: .
CDR3 protein: CASSPSTDTQYF
CDR3 DNA: TGTGCCTCGTCCCCTAGCACAGATACGCAGTATTTT

J gene: TRBJ2-5
V gene: TRBV7-2
D gene: .
clone size: .
CDR3 protein: CASSLAGVEETQYF
CDR3 DNA: TGTGCCAGCAGCTTAGCGGGAGTTGAAGAGACCCAGTACTTC

J gene: TRBJ2-7
V gene: TRBV2
D gene: .
clone size: .
CDR3 protein: CASSRDHSYEQYF
CDR3 DNA: TGTGCCAGCAGCCGGGACCACTCCTACGAGCAGTACTTC